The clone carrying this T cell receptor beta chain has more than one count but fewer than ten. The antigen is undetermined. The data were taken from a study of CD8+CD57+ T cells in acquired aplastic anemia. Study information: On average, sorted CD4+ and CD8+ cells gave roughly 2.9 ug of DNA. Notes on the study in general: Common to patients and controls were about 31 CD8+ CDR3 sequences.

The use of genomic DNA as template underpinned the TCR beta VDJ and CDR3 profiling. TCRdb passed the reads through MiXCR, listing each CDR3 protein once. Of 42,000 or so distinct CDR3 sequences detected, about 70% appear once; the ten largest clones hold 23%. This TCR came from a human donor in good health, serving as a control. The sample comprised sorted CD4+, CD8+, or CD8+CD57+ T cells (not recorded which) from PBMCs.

CDR3 amino acids: CASRALTGIGELFF. The CDR3 coding sequence is TGCGCCAGCAGGGCCCTAACAGGGATCGGGGAGCTGTTTTTT. V gene TRBV10-2 combines with J gene TRBJ2-2; the D gene is possibly TRBD1 (6 bases). The CDR3 length is 14 residues. Germline V gene lookup returns CDR1 WSHSY and CDR2 SAAADI. V shed 6 bases and J shed 7 bases, with 15 bases lying between them.